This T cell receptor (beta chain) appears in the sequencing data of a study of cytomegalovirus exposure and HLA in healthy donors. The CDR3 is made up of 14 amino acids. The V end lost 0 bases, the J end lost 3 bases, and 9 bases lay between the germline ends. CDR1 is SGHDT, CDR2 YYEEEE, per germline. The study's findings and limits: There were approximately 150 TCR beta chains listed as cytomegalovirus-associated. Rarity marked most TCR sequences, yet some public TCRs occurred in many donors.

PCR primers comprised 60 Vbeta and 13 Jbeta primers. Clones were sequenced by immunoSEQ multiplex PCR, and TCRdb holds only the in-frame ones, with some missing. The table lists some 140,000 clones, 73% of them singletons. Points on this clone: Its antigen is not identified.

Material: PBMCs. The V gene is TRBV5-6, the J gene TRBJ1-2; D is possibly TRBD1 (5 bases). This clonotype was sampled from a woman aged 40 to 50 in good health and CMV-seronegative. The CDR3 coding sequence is TGTGCCAGCAGCTTGGTAGGGGTTGACTATGGCTACACCTTC. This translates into CASSLVGVDYGYTF.